The sample holds a few counts of the clone carrying this T cell receptor (beta chain). These data originate in a study of blood T cell repertoires in COVID-19. Measured with immunoSEQ multiplex PCR; TCRdb has only the in-frame clones, and not every one. The sample carries about 73,000 clones, approximately 83% recorded once. The sequenced sample consisted of peripheral blood. This receptor was obtained from a woman aged 55-69 years with acute or convalescent COVID-19.

CDR3 bases: TGTGCCAGCATCCAGACAGGGGTCTACGAGCAGTACTTC. Protein: CASIQTGVYEQYF. This rearrangement joins TRBV12-3 or TRBV12-4 to TRBJ2-7; TRBD1 matches at 8 bases. Trimming took 7 bases from V and 3 from J; bases not matched to a gene: 5. The CDR3 is 13 amino acids.